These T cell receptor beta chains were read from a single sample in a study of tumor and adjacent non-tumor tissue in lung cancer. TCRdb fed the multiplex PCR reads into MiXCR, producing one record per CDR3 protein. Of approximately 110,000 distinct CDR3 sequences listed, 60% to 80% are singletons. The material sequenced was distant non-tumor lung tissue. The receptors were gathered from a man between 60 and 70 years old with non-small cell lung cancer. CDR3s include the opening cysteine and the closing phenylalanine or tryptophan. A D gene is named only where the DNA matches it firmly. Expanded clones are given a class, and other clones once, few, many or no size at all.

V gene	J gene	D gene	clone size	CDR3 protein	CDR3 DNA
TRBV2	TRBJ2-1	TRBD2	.	CANTGTSTYNEQFF	TGTGCCAATACTGGGACTAGCACCTACAATGAGCAGTTCTTC
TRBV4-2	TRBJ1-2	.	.	CASSQDDRTYYGYTF	TGTGCCAGCAGCCAAGATGACAGGACTTACTATGGCTACACCTTC
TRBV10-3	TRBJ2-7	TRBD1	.	CAISGEQGTERYF	TGTGCCATCAGTGGAGAACAGGGGACCGAGCGGTACTTC
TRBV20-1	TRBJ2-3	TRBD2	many	CSAPPGLAGEHSDTQYF	TGCAGTGCCCCTCCCGGACTAGCGGGGGAGCACTCAGATACGCAGTATTTT
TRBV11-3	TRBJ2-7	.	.	CASSLAMQYEQYF	TGTGCCAGCAGCTTAGCCATGCAATATGAGCAGTACTTT
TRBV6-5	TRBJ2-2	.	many	CASGLQQVAGELFF	TGTGCCAGCGGCCTTCAACAGGTCGCCGGGGAGCTGTTTTTT
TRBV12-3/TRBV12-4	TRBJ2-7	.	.	CARSFAGTYEQYF	TGTGCCAGGAGCTTCGCAGGAACCTACGAGCAGTACTTC
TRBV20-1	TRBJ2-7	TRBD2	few	CSARGGLAGAREQYF	TGCAGTGCTAGAGGGGGCTTAGCGGGAGCGCGCGAGCAGTACTTC
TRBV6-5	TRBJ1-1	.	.	CARSYSSNTEVFF	TGTGCCAGGAGTTACTCGAGTAACACTGAAGTTTTCTTT
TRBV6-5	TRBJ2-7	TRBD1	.	CASSNDRGLYEHYF	TGCGCCAGCAGTAATGACAGGGGGCTGTACGAGCACTACTTC
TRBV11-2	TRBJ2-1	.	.	CANSLVGEVPYRGKQFF	TGTGCCAACAGCTTAGTGGGGGAAGTGCCTTACCGAGGGAAGCAGTTCTTC
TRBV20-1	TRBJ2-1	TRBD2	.	CSRASGPYNEQCF	TGCAGCAGGGCTAGCGGGCCCTACAATGAGCAGTGCTTC
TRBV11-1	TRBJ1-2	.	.	CSSSFDFLGDGYTF	TGTTCTAGCAGCTTCGACTTTCTGGGTGATGGCTACACCTTC
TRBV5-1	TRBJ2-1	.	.	CASSLATSRDEQLF	TGCGCCAGCAGCTTGGCTACTAGTCGGGATGAGCAGTTATTC
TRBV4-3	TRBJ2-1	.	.	CASSQGTGGAVTHNEQFF	TGCGCCAGCAGCCAGGGGACTGGGGGAGCCGTGACCCACAATGAGCAGTTCTTC
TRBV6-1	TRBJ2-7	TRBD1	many	CASSEDRGFSYEQYF	TGTGCCAGCAGTGAGGACAGGGGCTTCTCCTACGAGCAGTACTTC
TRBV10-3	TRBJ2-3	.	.	CAIKDDWGGGTVTQYF	TGTGCCATAAAAGACGATTGGGGAGGTGGCACAGTTACGCAGTATTTT
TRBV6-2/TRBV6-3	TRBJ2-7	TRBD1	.	CASPTPGQVTYEQYF	TGTGCCAGCCCGACCCCGGGACAGGTCACCTACGAGCAGTACTTC
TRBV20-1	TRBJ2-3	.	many	CSASVVGVDTQYF	TGCAGTGCTAGTGTTGTGGGGGTAGATACGCAGTATTTT
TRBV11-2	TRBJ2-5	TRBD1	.	CVSNLGQASYETQYF	TGTGTCAGCAACCTAGGACAGGCTAGCTATGAGACCCAGTACTTC
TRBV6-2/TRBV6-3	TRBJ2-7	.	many	CASRGALNSYEQYF	TGTGCCAGCAGGGGGGCGCTTAACTCCTACGAGCAGTACTTC
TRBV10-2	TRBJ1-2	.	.	CASSRAIGDGYTF	TGCGCCAGCAGCAGAGCGATAGGGGATGGCTACACCTTC
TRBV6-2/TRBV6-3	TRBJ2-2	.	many	CASSYSFVTGELFF	TGTGCCAGCAGTTACAGTTTCGTGACCGGGGAGCTGTTTTTT
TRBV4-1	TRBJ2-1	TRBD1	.	CASGQDAPSGGNYNEQFF	TGCGCCAGCGGCCAAGATGCGCCCTCAGGGGGCAACTACAATGAGCAGTTCTTC
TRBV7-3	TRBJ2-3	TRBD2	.	CASSSGLAGTDTQYF	TGTGCCAGCAGCTCGGGACTAGCGGGTACAGATACGCAGTATTTT
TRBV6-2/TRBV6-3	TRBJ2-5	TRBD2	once	CANSYRTSGLPQETQYF	TGTGCCAACAGTTACCGGACTAGTGGATTACCACAAGAGACCCAGTACTTC
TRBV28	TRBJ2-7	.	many	CASTLTGSPYEQYF	TGTGCCAGCACGCTCACCGGGAGTCCCTACGAGCAGTACTTC
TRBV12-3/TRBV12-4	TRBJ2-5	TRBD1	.	CAGRSPGQQETQYF	TGTGCTGGCAGAAGCCCGGGACAGCAAGAGACCCAGTACTTC
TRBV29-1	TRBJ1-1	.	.	CSVGDPTVGRGAFF	TGCAGCGTTGGAGACCCGACAGTGGGCCGAGGAGCTTTCTTT